The 10 T cell receptor beta chains below come from one sample, sequenced in a study of blood T cells in healthy people across ages. A second about 6 to 12 cycle PCR used barcoded and J-beta primers. Each CDR3 protein gets one entry after TCRdb re-called the 5' RACE reads with MiXCR. Among about 1,000,000 distinct CDR3 sequences listed, less than 50% were seen once. The sample consisted of blood. These TCRs come from a woman aged 60 to 75 in good health.

This clonotype appeared a few times. This chain joins TRBV9 and TRBJ2-1, with D possibly matching TRBD1 (5 bases). The CDR3 has 13 amino acids. Germline V CDR1 and CDR2: SGDLS, YYNGEE. Trimming took 5 bases from V and 7 from J, leaving 13 bases between them. The CDR3 coding sequence is TGTGCCAGCAGGGACAAGGTCTCGAATGAGCAGTTCTTC. The encoded protein is CASRDKVSNEQFF.

This clonotype was found once. The rearrangement joins TRBV6-2 or TRBV6-3 to TRBJ2-3, with TRBD2 matching 8 bases. The CDR3 sequence is 15 residues long. Germline V lookup: CDR1 MNHEY, CDR2 SVGEGT. V lost 5 bases, J lost 6 bases, and 10 bases stayed unmatched. The DNA for the CDR3 is TGTGCCAGCAGTCCGGGACTAGTGGGGCGGGATACGCAGTATTTT. This translates into CASSPGLVGRDTQYF.

Points on this clonotype: One end of the junction is discordant with germline, which a read error may explain. The gene calls are TRBV11-2 and TRBJ2-7, with a weak D call TRBD1 (7 bases). CDR1 and CDR2 (germline): SGHAT, FQNNGV. This CDR3 has 15 amino acids. The CDR3 bases are TGTGCCTGCAGCTTAGGGGGCCAGGGGAGGAACGAGCAGTACTTC. It translates to CACSLGGQGRNEQYF.

V is TRBV11-2 and J is TRBJ1-1; TRBD1 is a possible D gene (5 bases). Germline CDR1 and CDR2: SGHAT and FQNNGV. The CDR3 length is 14 residues. Trimming stripped 5 bases from V and 8 bases from J, with 18 bases between. CDR3 in amino acids: CASSPITGHSEAFF. Here the CDR3 DNA reads TGTGCCAGCAGCCCAATAACGGGGCACTCCGAAGCTTTCTTT. The full variable domain, in which reference TRBV11-2 and TRBJ1-1 provide the parts outside the CDR3, is EAGVAQSPRYKIIEKRQSVAFWCNPISGHATLYWYQQILGQGPKLLIQFQNNGVVDDSQLPKDRFSAERLKGVDSTLKIQPAKLEDSAVYLCASSPITGHSEAFFGQGTRLTVV.

On this clonotype itself: The junction departs from the called germline gene at one end, perhaps through a read error. CDR3 region: CANSQGTSGSNEQFF. CDR3 nucleotide sequence: TGTGCCAACAGCCAAGGGACTAGCGGGAGCAATGAGCAGTTCTTC. This chain links TRBV3-1 with TRBJ2-1; 14 positions agree with TRBD2. In germline, CDR1 is LGHDT, CDR2 YNNKEL (reference sequence). The CDR3 extends over 15 amino acids.

This clonotype has just a few counts. The chain couples TRBV6-1 to TRBJ1-2, with D unclear. Germline lookup yields CDR1 MNHNS and CDR2 SASEGT. The CDR3 spans 15 residues. Between the trimmed V and J ends, which lost 3 bases and 1 base, there was a span of 12 bases. The CDR3 coding sequence is TGTGCCAGCAGTGATGTGCTACACCTTAACTATGGCTACACCTTC. It is translated as CASSDVLHLNYGYTF.

This chain uses TRBV5-1 with TRBJ2-6; D might be TRBD1 (5 bases). The germline CDR1 and CDR2 sequences are SGHRS and YFSETQ. V was trimmed by 4 bases and J by 9 bases, leaving 8 bases between them. This CDR3 has 12 residues. CDR3 nucleotides: TGCGCCAGCAGCCCAGACAGCAACGTCCTGACTTTC. Amino acid sequence: CASSPDSNVLTF.

The chain joins TRBV25-1 to TRBJ2-7; 7 nucleotides align to TRBD1. This CDR3 spans 15 amino acids. CDR1 and CDR2 (germline): MGHDK, SYGVNS. The V segment lost 3 bases and the J segment 2 bases; nucleotides outside the gene matches: 7. The CDR3 coding sequence is TGTGCCAGCAGTGACTTGCGACAGGGACCCTACGAGCAGTACTTC. Translation: CASSDLRQGPYEQYF.

This clonotype turned up a few times. This chain uses TRBV10-2 with TRBJ2-3, with 7 bases aligning to TRBD2. In germline, CDR1 is WSHSY, CDR2 SAAADI. V shed 8 bases, J shed 5 bases, and the junction held 19 bases outside the gene matches. CDR3 length: 17 residues. In DNA form, the CDR3 reads TGCGCCAGCGGATCTAGCGGATTTGCTGATGGGGTAGATACGCAGTATTTT. Its translation: CASGSSGFADGVDTQYF.

The chain uses TRBV29-1 and TRBJ1-5; possible D gene TRBD1, 6 bases. The CDR3 length is 13 residues. Per the germline V gene, CDR1 is SQVTM and CDR2 is ANQGSEA. V was clipped by 4 bases and J by 4 bases, with 11 bases between them. This chain's CDR3 is CSVARDTNQPQHF. DNA of the CDR3: TGCAGCGTTGCACGGGACACTAATCAGCCCCAGCATTTT.